Below, one T cell receptor (beta chain) is given with its context. Germline CDR1 reads KGHSH; CDR2 reads LQKENI. CDR3 length: 14 amino acids. Trimming took 3 bases from V and 5 from J, leaving 13 bases between them. This sample stems from a study of blood T cell repertoires in COVID-19. Whole-study context: Both acute and convalescent COVID-19 samples were obtained from the United States, Italy and Spain.

Produced via immunoSEQ multiplex PCR; TCRdb's table is partial and in-frame only. The sample carries about 150,000 clones, about 80% recorded once. The rearrangement uses TRBV18 and TRBJ2-5; the D gene is possibly TRBD2 (5 bases). The material sequenced was peripheral blood. The sequence was collected from a woman between 55 and 75 years old with acute or convalescent COVID-19. In DNA form, the CDR3 reads TGTGCCAGCTCACCGGGGAGAACCCCGGAGACCCAGTACTTC. As protein: CASSPGRTPETQYF.